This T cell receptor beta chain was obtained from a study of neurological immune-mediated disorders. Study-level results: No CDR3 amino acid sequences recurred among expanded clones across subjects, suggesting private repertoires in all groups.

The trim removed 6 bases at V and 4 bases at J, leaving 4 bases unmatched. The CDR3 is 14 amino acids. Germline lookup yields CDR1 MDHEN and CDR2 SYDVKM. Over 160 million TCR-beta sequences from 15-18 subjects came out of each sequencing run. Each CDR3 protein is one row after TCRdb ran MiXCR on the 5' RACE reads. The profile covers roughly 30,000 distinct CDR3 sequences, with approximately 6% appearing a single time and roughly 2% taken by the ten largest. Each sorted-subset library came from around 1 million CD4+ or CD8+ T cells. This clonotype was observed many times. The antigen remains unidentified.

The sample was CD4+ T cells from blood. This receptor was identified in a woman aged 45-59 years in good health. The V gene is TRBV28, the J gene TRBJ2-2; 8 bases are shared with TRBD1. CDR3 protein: CASRGQAFTGELFF. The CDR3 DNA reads TGTGCCAGCAGGGGACAGGCGTTCACCGGGGAGCTGTTTTTT.